The present TCR beta chain was sequenced within a study of CD8 T cells in Susac syndrome. Study details: Patients with Susac syndrome were therapy-naive, on corticosteroids, or on intravenous immunoglobulin alone at the time that blood was drawn.

An amount of RNA that ranged from roughly 0.5 to 1 ug was reverse transcribed with random hexamers. TCRdb re-called the immunoSEQ multiplex PCR reads with MiXCR, one entry per CDR3 protein. Of roughly 200,000 distinct CDR3 sequences in the sample, 85% to 95% were seen once. For this clonotype: Its antigen remains unidentified.

Study-level results: None of the CD4+ T cell repertoires in Susac syndrome showed clonal expansion.

The CDR3 has 15 residues. Germline CDR1 reads SGDLS; CDR2 reads YYNGEE. Trimming pared 0 bases from V and 0 bases from J, leaving 7 bases between. The source material was CD4+ T cells from PBMCs. The clonotype originates from a human donor with Susac syndrome. This rearrangement joins TRBV9 to TRBJ1-3; D perhaps matches TRBD1 (5 bases). CDR3 protein: CASSVEGTSGNTIYF. CDR3 nucleotide sequence: TGTGCCAGCAGCGTAGAGGGGACCTCTGGAAACACCATATATTTT. The full variable domain, rest sourced from reference TRBV9 and TRBJ1-3, is DSGVTQTPKHLITATGQRVTLRCSPRSGDLSVYWYQQSLDQGLQFLIQYYNGEERAKGNILERFSAQQFPDLHSELNLSSLELGDSALYFCASSVEGTSGNTIYFGEGSWLTVV.